These 6 T cell receptor beta chains originate from one sample sequenced in a study of T cells in Graves' hyperthyroidism and ophthalmopathy. Using RNA transcripts as the source, TCR beta CDR3 regions were amplified. The HTBI primer set served for first-round RT-PCR of the TCR CDR3. TCRdb used MiXCR to reprocess the multiplex PCR reads, holding one entry per CDR3 protein. The sample has 480,000 or so distinct CDR3 sequences; 40% to 50% are singletons. Material for sequencing was peripheral blood or thyroid tissue (not recorded which). The origin of the receptors is an adult woman with Graves' disease, either hyperthyroidism or ophthalmopathy (not recorded which).

The V gene is TRBV9, the J gene TRBJ2-7; D might be TRBD1 or TRBD2, each matching 5 bases. The CDR3 covers 14 residues. V dropped 3 bases and J dropped 6 bases, with 16 bases sitting between them. CDR1 is SGDLS, CDR2 YYNGEE, per germline. This CDR3 reads CASSAPGPLREQYF. The CDR3 coding sequence is TGTGCCAGCAGCGCCCCGGGACCCCTGCGCGAGCAGTACTTC.

This clonotype was counted many times. The rearrangement links TRBV7-6 to TRBJ1-4; D not resolved. V was clipped by 1 base and J by 8 bases, with 14 bases between them. The length of the CDR3 is 15 residues. Germline loops: CDR1 SGHVS, CDR2 FNYEAQ. The CDR3 sequence: CASSLVGGSTEKLFF. The CDR3 coding sequence is TGTGCCAGCAGCTTAGTCGGAGGGTCCACGGAAAAACTGTTTTTT.

This clonotype occurred many times. This chain links TRBV15 with TRBJ2-2; 7 bases map to TRBD2. The CDR3 sequence is 17 residues long. The germline V gene encodes CDR1 LNHNV and CDR2 YYDKDF (reference sequence). V gave up 0 bases and J gave up 7 bases; unmatched junction bases: 11. CDR3 region: CATSRDPVGAGVGELFF. The DNA for the CDR3 is TGTGCCACCAGCAGAGATCCTGTGGGTGCGGGAGTCGGGGAGCTGTTTTTT.

This clonotype was found many times. The chain has TRBV20-1 and TRBJ1-1; D remains ambiguous. Germline V gives CDR1 DFQATT, CDR2 SNEGSKA (reference sequence). The germline V and J ends were trimmed by 1 base and 0 bases, with 12 bases remaining between them. The CDR3 loop spans 15 amino acids. The CDR3 here is CSARGYRVLNTEAFF. The DNA for the CDR3 is TGCAGTGCTAGAGGGTACCGGGTACTGAACACTGAAGCTTTCTTT.

This clonotype was detected ten times or more. The CDR3 is CASSNPRDRDSYEQYF. In nucleotides, the CDR3 is TGTGCCAGCAGCAACCCGCGGGACAGGGACTCCTACGAGCAGTACTTC. This chain uses TRBV7-9 with TRBJ2-7; 9 nucleotides match TRBD1. Per germline, CDR1 SEHNR and CDR2 FQNEAQ (reference sequence). This CDR3 is built from 16 residues. With 5 bases clipped from V and 0 bases from J, the junction kept 8 bases outside the gene matches. Drawing the rest from reference TRBV7-9 and TRBJ2-7, the complete variable domain is DTGVSQNPRHKITKRGQNVTFRCDPISEHNRLYWYRQTLGQGPEFLTYFQNEAQLEKSRLLSDRFSAERPKGSFSTLEIQRTEQGDSAMYLCASSNPRDRDSYEQYFGPGTRLTVT.

The chain is built from TRBV29-1 and TRBJ1-1; perhaps TRBD1 as D (5 bases). CDR3 length equals 13 residues. Germline-derived CDR1 and CDR2 are SQVTM and ANQGSEA. V was clipped by 8 bases and J by 1 base, with 14 bases between them. This CDR3 is CSSWQGPNTEAFF. Written as DNA, the CDR3 is TGCAGCAGTTGGCAGGGCCCGAACACTGAAGCTTTCTTT.